Presented here are 22 T cell receptor beta chains from one specimen sequenced in a study of CD8+CD57+ T cells in acquired aplastic anemia. Genomic DNA acted as the template from which TCR beta VDJ combination and CDR3 sequence profiling were carried out. From the reads, TCRdb called clonotypes with MiXCR, one entry per CDR3 protein. Counted here are about 210,000 distinct CDR3 sequences, 34% occurring once; the ten biggest clones make up more than 0.95%. Sequencing was carried out using sorted CD4+, CD8+, or CD8+CD57+ T cells (not recorded which) from PBMCs. The receptors come from a human donor in good health, serving as a control.

This clonotype was counted a single time. The chain joins TRBV24-1 to TRBJ2-3, with D possibly matching TRBD1 (6 bases). CDR3 length equals 18 residues. CDR1 and CDR2 (germline): KGHDR, SFDVKD. V lost 5 bases, J lost 0 bases, and 20 bases lay in between. The CDR3 loop reads CATSASVRHGQSTDTQYF. CDR3 DNA: TGTGCCACCAGTGCCAGCGTGAGACATGGACAGAGCACAGATACGCAGTATTTT.

This clonotype was seen at least ten times. The chain combines TRBV12-3 or TRBV12-4 with TRBJ1-6, with TRBD1 matching 7 bases. The CDR3 is 12 amino acids. The trim removed 10 bases at V and 6 bases at J, leaving 3 bases unmatched. CDR3 sequence (DNA): TGTGCCACCAGACAGGGTAATTCACCCCTCCACTTT. Translated: CATRQGNSPLHF.

This clonotype was recorded at least ten times. The rearrangement links TRBV5-4 to TRBJ1-2; TRBD1 matches 7 bases. Trimming at V came to 4 bases and at J to 1 base, leaving 7 bases not matched to a gene. The CDR3 length is 15 residues. The V gene's germline CDR1 is SGHNT and CDR2 YYREEE (reference sequence). The DNA for the CDR3 is TGTGCCAGCAGCACACGAACAGGGGATAACTATGGCTACACCTTC. Its translation: CASSTRTGDNYGYTF.

Only a few counts were recorded for this clonotype. In DNA, the CDR3 is TGTGCCAGCAGTTCCATTTACGGGACAGGGGATATGCGTGGATACACCTTC. It yields the protein CASSSIYGTGDMRGYTF. This chain joins TRBV27 and TRBJ1-2; TRBD1 aligns across 10 bases. There are 17 residues in the CDR3. Germline V gene lookup returns CDR1 MNHEY and CDR2 SMNVEV (reference sequence). J was trimmed by 11 bases and V by 4 bases; bases with no gene match: 19.

This clonotype occurred a few times. J is TRBJ2-3 and V is TRBV5-1; D not resolved. CDR1 and CDR2 from the germline V gene are SGHRS and YFSETQ. Trimming cost V 4 bases and J 0 bases, with 15 bases left between them. The CDR3 has 16 amino acids. Written as DNA, the CDR3 is TGCGCCAGCAGCATACGACGTAGTCCTAGCACAGATACGCAGTATTTT. This translates into CASSIRRSPSTDTQYF.

At least ten counts were recorded for this clonotype. V is TRBV20-1 and J is TRBJ2-5; TRBD2 aligns across 9 bases. The J segment lost 0 bases and the V segment lost 1 base, leaving 3 bases of the junction unmatched. Germline CDR1 reads DFQATT; CDR2 reads SNEGSKA (reference sequence). The CDR3 contains 15 residues. CDR3 residues: CSARVAGGNQETQYF. The CDR3 nucleotides read TGCAGTGCTAGAGTGGCGGGAGGGAACCAAGAGACCCAGTACTTC.

Many counts were recorded for this clonotype. V gene TRBV2 combines with J gene TRBJ1-1; TRBD1 matches at 9 bases. The CDR3 runs 13 residues. Germline V gene data show CDR1 as SNHLY and CDR2 as FYNNEI. Unmatched junction bases numbered 12, after V lost 11 bases and J lost 8 bases. CDR3 loop: CAGRDRAFSEAFF. CDR3 bases: TGTGCCGGGAGGGACAGGGCTTTTTCGGAAGCTTTCTTT.

The chain has TRBV6-1 and TRBJ1-2; the match to TRBD1 covers 10 bases. The J segment lost 6 bases and the V segment lost 8 bases, leaving 6 bases of the junction unmatched. The CDR3 spans 13 residues. The V gene's germline CDR1 is MNHNS and CDR2 SASEGT. CDR3 sequence reads: CASRSGTGDGYTF. CDR3 nucleotides: TGTGCCAGCCGCTCCGGGACAGGGGATGGCTACACCTTC.

This rearrangement joins TRBV6-2 or TRBV6-3 to TRBJ2-3; TRBD2 is a possible D gene (6 bases). The CDR3 covers 15 residues. Trimming shortened V by 8 bases and J by 8 bases, and 23 bases separated the two germline ends. The germline V gene encodes CDR1 MNHEY and CDR2 SVGEGT. The CDR3 protein is CASGPAGGRRGTQYF. The CDR3 DNA is TGTGCCAGCGGCCCGGCAGGCGGTCGGAGGGGTACGCAGTATTTT.

This clonotype has only a few counts. This chain connects TRBV7-8 to TRBJ1-2; 7 bases align to TRBD1. CDR3 length: 17 residues. The germline V gene encodes CDR1 SGHVS and CDR2 FQNEAQ. V shed 2 bases and J 4 bases; nucleotides not matched to a gene: 13. The CDR3 region is CASSLKHQGGHFYGYTF. The CDR3 coding sequence is TGTGCCAGCAGCTTAAAGCACCAGGGGGGACATTTCTATGGCTACACCTTC.

This clonotype was observed many times. The chain joins TRBV2 to TRBJ1-1; D might be TRBD1 (6 bases). V gave up 5 bases and J gave up 4 bases, with 11 bases separating them. The germline V gene encodes CDR1 SNHLY and CDR2 FYNNEI. The CDR3 covers 13 residues. The CDR3 DNA is TGTGCCAGCAGTTTACAGGGTTTCACTGAAGCTTTCTTT. Protein: CASSLQGFTEAFF.

With regard to this clonotype: A read error may explain this, as a much larger clone is one base away. The chain carries TRBV7-2 and TRBJ2-7; D is unresolved. Germline values: CDR1 SGHTA, CDR2 FQGNSA. The CDR3 has 14 amino acids. The ends were cut back, 3 bases at V and 8 bases at J, with 17 bases in the middle. The CDR3 region is CASSFRTGPTKQYF. In DNA form, the CDR3 reads TGTGCCAGCAGCTTCCGGACCGGACCTACGAAGCAGTACTTC.

This clonotype was counted at least ten times. J is TRBJ2-1 and V is TRBV20-1; no clear D gene. The CDR3 consists of 12 residues. The ends were cut back, 4 bases at V and 3 bases at J, with 7 bases in the middle. Per germline, CDR1 DFQATT and CDR2 SNEGSKA (reference sequence). The DNA of the CDR3 is TGCAGTGCTATCCGCATCTACAATGAGCAGTTCTTC. Translated, it gives CSAIRIYNEQFF.

This clonotype was counted many times. The chain has TRBV19 and TRBJ1-1, with 7 bases lining up with TRBD1. The CDR3 has 14 amino acids. Per the germline V gene, CDR1 is LNHDA and CDR2 is SQIVND (reference sequence). V lost 3 bases, J lost 1 base, and 2 bases stayed unmatched. CDR3 DNA: TGTGCCAGTAGTATCCACAGGGGGAACACTGAAGCTTTCTTT. As protein: CASSIHRGNTEAFF.

This clonotype was counted ten times or more. The chain recombines TRBV5-1 with TRBJ1-1; the D is unclear. This CDR3 has 12 amino acids. Trimming removed 4 bases from V and 3 bases from J, with 7 bases in between. Germline CDR1 reads SGHRS; CDR2 reads YFSETQ. The CDR3 DNA sequence: TGCGCCAGCAGCGTGGCGGACACTGAAGCTTTCTTT. Translation gives CASSVADTEAFF.

This clonotype was counted only a few times. This rearrangement joins TRBV27 to TRBJ2-5; weak D call: TRBD2 (7 bases). The CDR3 is 14 residues long. Deletions cut 3 bases from V and 5 bases from J, with 13 bases between. Germline V lookup: CDR1 MNHEY, CDR2 SMNVEV (reference sequence). CDR3 coding DNA: TGTGCCAGCAGTTTTCAGGGGCGGGGGGAGACCCAGTACTTC. As protein: CASSFQGRGETQYF.

This clonotype was seen at least ten times. The V call is TRBV19, the J call TRBJ1-2; TRBD1 might be the D (5 bases). Per the germline V gene, CDR1 is LNHDA and CDR2 is SQIVND (reference sequence). Deletions cut 3 bases from V and 0 bases from J, with 11 bases between. The CDR3 spans 15 residues. CDR3 bases: TGTGCCAGTAGTATCCGGGACGGAGCTAACTATGGCTACACCTTC. Its protein product is CASSIRDGANYGYTF.

The CDR3 nucleotides are TGTGCCAGCAGCCGGGACGGTGGCTACGAGCAGTACTTC. This gives the protein CASSRDGGYEQYF. The rearrangement uses TRBV7-9 and TRBJ2-7; D might be TRBD1 or TRBD2, each matching 5 bases. V was cut by 5 bases and J by 3 bases, with 11 bases left in between. The length of the CDR3 is 13 residues. Per germline, CDR1 SEHNR and CDR2 FQNEAQ (reference sequence).

V is TRBV19 and J is TRBJ2-5; D unclear. CDR1 LNHDA and CDR2 SQIVND come from the germline V gene (reference sequence). The ends were cut back, 3 bases at V and 5 bases at J, with 16 bases in the middle. The CDR3 sequence is 15 residues long. The CDR3 here is CASSISRAADETQYF. CDR3 nucleotides: TGTGCCAGTAGTATTAGTCGGGCCGCAGACGAGACCCAGTACTTC. The full variable domain, with the rest looked up from reference TRBV19 and TRBJ2-5, is DGGITQSPKYLFRKEGQNVTLSCEQNLNHDAMYWYRQDPGQGLRLIYYSQIVNDFQKGDIAEGYSVSREKKESFPLTVTSAQKNPTAFYLCASSISRAADETQYFGPGTRLLVL.

Judged by abundance, this clonotype is medium-sized. The chain is built from TRBV2 and TRBJ1-1; D call uncertain. Germline-derived CDR1 and CDR2 are SNHLY and FYNNEI. The V end was cut by 8 bases, the J end by 0 bases, with 10 bases between. This CDR3 spans 13 amino acids. CDR3 region: CASGGFMNTEAFF. The CDR3 DNA sequence: TGTGCCAGCGGCGGTTTCATGAACACTGAAGCTTTCTTT.

CDR3 in amino acids: CASSDGTGGNTGELFF. In DNA form, the CDR3 reads TGCGCCAGCAGCGATGGGACAGGGGGGAACACCGGGGAGCTGTTTTTT. This sequence joins TRBV5-1 and TRBJ2-2, with 11 bases aligning to TRBD1. Germline lookup yields CDR1 SGHRS and CDR2 YFSETQ. V lost 4 bases, J lost 1 base, and 3 bases stayed unmatched. This CDR3 has 16 amino acids. The full variable domain, in which reference TRBV5-1 and TRBJ2-2 provide the parts outside the CDR3, is KAGVTQTPRYLIKTRGQQVTLSCSPISGHRSVSWYQQTPGQGLQFLFEYFSETQRNKGNFPGRFSGRQFSNSRSEMNVSTLELGDSALYLCASSDGTGGNTGELFFGEGSRLTVL.

The rearrangement uses TRBV2 and TRBJ2-7; D perhaps matches TRBD2 (6 bases). The CDR3 has 15 residues. The V and J ends lost 5 bases and 2 bases respectively, with 16 bases between them. The germline gives CDR1 SNHLY, CDR2 FYNNEI. The CDR3 is CASSSGVFGTYEQYF. The CDR3 DNA reads as TGTGCCAGCAGTTCGGGGGTCTTTGGAACCTACGAGCAGTACTTC.